This TCR beta chain comes out of a study of CD8 T cells in Susac syndrome. Study-level points and caveats: That the number of individuals in its TCR sequencing and HLA analysis was relatively small was acknowledged by the study.

Random-hexamer reverse transcription was applied to roughly 0.5 to 1 ug RNA. TCRdb reprocessed the immunoSEQ multiplex PCR reads with MiXCR, giving one entry per CDR3 protein. This table holds around 300,000 distinct CDR3 sequences, about 90% found once. Note on this clonotype: Antigen: not known.

Sequencing of TCR beta was carried out in blood CD8+ and CD4+ T cells. TEMRA cells were enriched by FACS, while CD8+ and CD4+ T cells were obtained through a negative isolation that was performed magnetically. The CDR3 loop spans 15 amino acids. Germline V lookup: CDR1 SQVTM, CDR2 ANQGSEA. The J segment lost 5 bases and the V segment lost 2 bases, leaving 7 bases of the junction unmatched. The TCR was taken from a human donor with multiple sclerosis. This chain uses TRBV29-1 with TRBJ2-1, with 9 bases aligning to TRBD2. The specimen was CD4+ T cells from PBMCs. The CDR3 here is CSVERGSGGDNEQFF. CDR3 nucleotides: TGCAGCGTTGAACGGGGTAGCGGGGGTGACAATGAGCAGTTCTTC.